The 26 T cell receptor beta chains given below trace back to one sample, sequenced in a study of neoadjuvant anti-PD-1 for oral cavity cancer. Time point indicated: after neoadjuvant nivolumab, at surgical resection. Using immunoSEQ multiplex PCR, the repertoire was profiled, and TCRdb retains in-frame clones only, with some absent. Altogether 9,500 to 15,000 clones are present, approximately 74% being singletons, with the ten largest covering about 2.6%. Specimen: PBMCs, collected after nivolumab (anti-PD-1) treatment. These receptors originate from a person between 35 and 79 years old with oral cavity squamous cell carcinoma.

The V gene is TRBV7-9, the J gene TRBJ2-1; D perhaps matches TRBD2 (5 bases). The CDR3 covers 15 residues. V lost 3 bases and J lost 2, with 11 bases in between. Germline CDR1 reads SEHNR; CDR2 reads FQNEAQ (reference sequence). Here the CDR3 reads CASSFLEVAYNEQFF. CDR3 bases: TGTGCCAGCAGCTTCTTGGAGGTCGCCTACAATGAGCAGTTCTTC.

The chain joins TRBV10-3 to TRBJ1-5, with a tentative D call TRBD1 (5 bases). The CDR3 runs 15 residues. The germline V gene has CDR1 ENHRY and CDR2 SYGVKD. Trimming stripped 2 bases from V and 6 bases from J, with 14 bases between. CDR3 DNA: TGTGCCATCAGTGAGAGAGGGGCCTTTGGTCAGCCCCAGCATTTT. It is translated as CAISERGAFGQPQHF.

This chain uses TRBV6-1 with TRBJ2-7, with 12 positions matching TRBD1. This CDR3 region has 15 residues. In germline, CDR1 is MNHNS, CDR2 SASEGT. Germline trimming cut 6 bases from V and 7 bases from J; bases unmatched to any gene: 10. CDR3 nucleotides: TGTGCCAGCAGCAAAACCCGGGACAGGGGGCGTGAGCAGTACTTC. It translates to CASSKTRDRGREQYF.

In its sample, this clone was seen once. The chain recombines TRBV14 with TRBJ1-2; D might be TRBD1 (6 bases). Trimming took 0 bases from V and 4 from J, leaving 27 bases between them. CDR1 and CDR2 (germline): SGHDN, FVKESK. The CDR3 has 20 residues. The CDR3 here is CASSQDVYGDTFPVPYGYTF. The CDR3 coding sequence is TGTGCCAGCAGCCAAGATGTTTACGGGGACACTTTTCCGGTACCCTATGGCTACACCTTC.

This clone occurred a few times. J is TRBJ1-2 and V is TRBV6-1; 8 bases map to TRBD1. CDR1 MNHNS and CDR2 SASEGT come from the germline V gene. This CDR3 has 14 residues. The trim removed 3 bases at V and 6 bases at J, leaving 6 bases unmatched. CDR3 bases: TGTGCCAGCAGTGAGGGCAACAGGGGGGATGGCTACACCTTC. This encodes CASSEGNRGDGYTF.

The chain combines TRBV11-1 with TRBJ1-2; D perhaps matches TRBD1 (6 bases). The CDR3 sequence is 14 residues long. In germline, CDR1 is SGHAT, CDR2 FQDESV (reference sequence). With 1 base removed from V and 3 bases from J, the gap between germline ends came to 9 bases. Here the CDR3 reads CASSLVPGDYGYTF. For the CDR3, the DNA is TGTGCCAGCAGCTTAGTCCCAGGGGACTATGGCTACACCTTC.

This sequence joins TRBV18 and TRBJ1-2; 9 nucleotides agree with TRBD1. The junction had 7 bases not matched to a gene; V was cut back by 3 bases and J by 8 bases. The CDR3 spans 14 residues. CDR1 and CDR2 (germline): KGHSH, LQKENI. The CDR3 DNA sequence: TGTGCCAGCTCACCTGACACAGGGGGCCGCGGCTACACCTTC. Protein: CASSPDTGGRGYTF.

This chain links TRBV2 with TRBJ2-1; 8 bases match TRBD2. CDR1 and CDR2 (germline): SNHLY, FYNNEI. The CDR3 consists of 16 residues. The junction had 5 bases not matched to a gene; V was cut back by 4 bases and J by 0 bases. The DNA of the CDR3 is TGTGCCAGCAGTGTTAGCGGGGCCAGCTCCTACAATGAGCAGTTCTTC. It specifies CASSVSGASSYNEQFF.

This rearrangement joins TRBV7-8 to TRBJ1-2; D not certain. Germline V gene lookup returns CDR1 SGHVS and CDR2 FQNEAQ. Trimming removed 4 bases at V and 7 bases at J, with 16 bases between. The CDR3 runs to 14 residues. CDR3 DNA: TGTGCCAGCAGCTCGGGCTGGGTTTGGGTTGGCTACACCTTC. It translates to CASSSGWVWVGYTF.

In nucleotides, the CDR3 is TGTGCCAGTAGTCCCACCACAAGGGGGCGCGAAGCTTTCTTT. Protein: CASSPTTRGREAFF. This chain links TRBV19 with TRBJ1-1; TRBD1 matches 7 bases. Trimming took 5 bases from V and 8 from J; bases not matched to a gene: 11. The CDR3 runs 14 residues. From germline, CDR1 is LNHDA and CDR2 SQIVND (reference sequence).

This clone was detected once. CDR3 nucleotides: TGCGCCAGCAGCTCCGGGACTAGCGTTTCCGGGGAGCTGTTTTTT. Its protein product is CASSSGTSVSGELFF. The rearrangement joins TRBV5-1 to TRBJ2-2; 10 bases are shared with TRBD2. The CDR3 loop spans 15 amino acids. Germline CDR1 and CDR2: SGHRS and YFSETQ. With 3 bases clipped from V and 6 bases from J, the junction kept 5 bases outside the gene matches.

The rearrangement uses TRBV11-2 and TRBJ1-2; 8 nucleotides match TRBD1. The CDR3 has 18 residues. Germline lookup yields CDR1 SGHAT and CDR2 FQNNGV. Unmatched junction bases numbered 19, after V lost 4 bases and J lost 6 bases. The CDR3 reads CASSSIKRTTGAKNGYTF. The CDR3 DNA is TGTGCCAGCAGCTCAATAAAGCGGACGACAGGGGCGAAGAATGGCTACACCTTC.

This sequence joins TRBV5-1 and TRBJ1-1; D is uncertain. The length of the CDR3 is 14 residues. V was pared by 0 bases and J by 4 bases, with 10 bases between. Germline V lookup: CDR1 SGHRS, CDR2 YFSETQ. The CDR3 is CASSLEILFTEAFF. The CDR3 DNA sequence: TGCGCCAGCAGCTTGGAGATCTTGTTCACTGAAGCTTTCTTT.

This clone was detected a few times. V usage is TRBV2 and J usage is TRBJ1-5; D not certain. Trimming stripped 5 bases from V and 3 bases from J, with 14 bases between. The CDR3 is made up of 15 amino acids. The V gene's germline CDR1 is SNHLY and CDR2 FYNNEI. The DNA of the CDR3 is TGTGCCAGCAGTACCGACACCAACCTCAATCAGCCCCAGCATTTT. It codes for CASSTDTNLNQPQHF.

J is TRBJ2-6 and V is TRBV2; perhaps TRBD2 as D (5 bases). The CDR3 has 15 residues. V lost 10 bases and J 1 base, leaving 14 bases between the germline ends. The germline CDR1 and CDR2 sequences are SNHLY and FYNNEI. The chain's CDR3 is CATRDEGSGANVLTF. The CDR3 DNA reads TGTGCCACCCGTGACGAGGGATCTGGGGCCAACGTCCTGACTTTC.

This clone was picked up one time. An end of the junction differs from the germline gene, which may be a read error. Within the sample, other DNA sequences also encode this same CDR3. The rearrangement uses TRBV4-1 and TRBJ2-1; D possibly corresponds to TRBD2 (5 bases). The CDR3 covers 17 residues. Germline CDR1 and CDR2: MGHRA and YSYEKL. CDR3 DNA: TGCGCCAGTAGCCAAGATGGTTCCCTAGCTTCCTACAATGAGCAGTTCTTC. This translates into CASSQDGSLASYNEQFF.

As DNA, the CDR3 is TGCGCCAGCAGCTTGGGAGGCCCAACAGATACGCAGTATTTT. This gives the protein CASSLGGPTDTQYF. J is TRBJ2-3 and V is TRBV5-1; D is unresolved. The V end was cut by 0 bases, the J end by 3 bases, with 8 bases between. Germline CDR1 SGHRS, CDR2 YFSETQ. This CDR3 contains 14 residues.

Only a few counts were recorded for this clone. The chain combines TRBV19 with TRBJ1-5; D gene ambiguous. This CDR3 is 15 amino acids long. The germline V gene has CDR1 LNHDA and CDR2 SQIVND (reference sequence). V lost 3 bases and J lost 4, with 13 bases in between. The CDR3 here is CASSIYQTRNQPQHF. CDR3 DNA sequence: TGTGCCAGTAGTATTTACCAGACGCGGAATCAGCCCCAGCATTTT.

The chain has TRBV5-1 and TRBJ2-7; 7 bases align to TRBD2. The CDR3 is made up of 14 amino acids. Germline V gene data show CDR1 as SGHRS and CDR2 as YFSETQ. The ends lost 3 bases at V and 2 bases at J; junction bases unmatched: 5. CDR3 nucleotides: TGCGCCAGCAGCTCCGGACTAGAGCCCTACGAGCAGTACTTC. Amino acid sequence: CASSSGLEPYEQYF.

V gene TRBV6-5 combines with J gene TRBJ2-7, with D hard to call. Trimming took off 4 bases at V and 1 base at J, with 14 bases between the two ends. CDR3 length: 15 amino acids. From germline, CDR1 is MNHEY and CDR2 SVGAGI. CDR3 sequence reads: CASSSLSKGSYEQYF. DNA of the CDR3: TGTGCCAGCAGTTCCTTGAGCAAAGGTTCCTACGAGCAGTACTTC.

The rearrangement joins TRBV23-1 to TRBJ2-5, with 7 bases matching TRBD1. TRBV23-1 is an open reading frame whose function is uncertain. Trimming removed 8 bases from V and 2 bases from J; junction bases left unmatched: 5. This CDR3 comprises 13 residues. The CDR3 DNA follows: TGCGCCAGCCCCCAGGGGGTACAAGAGACCCAGTACTTC. Its translation is CASPQGVQETQYF.

This clone was observed a single time. This chain uses TRBV6-5 with TRBJ2-7, with D uncertain. V lost 0 bases and J lost 1, with 10 bases in between. The CDR3 spans 15 residues. CDR1 is MNHEY, CDR2 SVGAGI, per germline. CDR3 DNA sequence: TGTGCCAGCAGTTACTCGAACTACGGATCCTACGAGCAGTACTTC. Its protein product is CASSYSNYGSYEQYF.

The chain combines TRBV7-8 with TRBJ1-1, with 7 bases aligning to TRBD1. The CDR3 totals 17 residues. Germline assignment: CDR1 SGHVS and CDR2 FQNEAQ. V gave up 4 bases and J gave up 1 base; unmatched junction bases: 12. Written as DNA, the CDR3 is TGTGCCAGCAGCTATAGGCGCCGGGGACAGCCGAACACTGAAGCTTTCTTT. Its protein product is CASSYRRRGQPNTEAFF.

The chain has TRBV7-9 and TRBJ1-2; no reliable D call. This CDR3 region has 13 residues. V lost 1 base to trimming and J lost 8 bases, with 11 bases between them. Looked up from germline, CDR1 is SEHNR and CDR2 is FQNEAQ (reference sequence). Here the CDR3 DNA reads TGTGCCAGCAGCTTAGTCGGTGGTCTAGGCTACACCTTC. This sequence encodes CASSLVGGLGYTF.

This chain links TRBV11-2 with TRBJ2-1; the D gene is possibly TRBD2 (7 bases). This CDR3 is 14 amino acids long. V lost 5 bases and J 4 bases, leaving 12 bases between the germline ends. Germline CDR1 and CDR2: SGHAT and FQNNGV. DNA of the CDR3: TGTGCCAGCAGCCTCGGGGGGCTATACAATGAGCAGTTCTTC. Protein product: CASSLGGLYNEQFF.

The chain combines TRBV5-1 with TRBJ1-6; possible D gene TRBD1, 5 bases. The germline CDR1 and CDR2 sequences are SGHRS and YFSETQ. CDR3 length equals 14 residues. With 4 bases removed from V and 8 bases from J, the gap between germline ends came to 13 bases. The CDR3 region is CASSGQVGDSPLHF. CDR3 nucleotides: TGCGCCAGCAGCGGGCAGGTGGGGGATTCACCCCTCCACTTT.